The present entry profiles one TCR beta chain with its context. Germline-derived CDR1 and CDR2 are KGHDR and SFDVKD. The CDR3 is 13 amino acids. V was cut by 7 bases and J by 4 bases, with 9 bases left in between. This sample was included in a study of blood T cell repertoires in COVID-19. Background on the study: The origin of the acute and convalescent COVID-19 samples was the United States, Italy and Spain. Sources were T cells, B-cell-depleted T cells, or PBMCs; the material itself was cDNA or gDNA.

Original methodology: Estimated nucleated cell counts came from reference gene primer amplification. Produced via immunoSEQ multiplex PCR; TCRdb's table is partial and in-frame only. V, J and clone size were drawn from that table, and D and trimming were deduced from the DNA. The sample comprises 90,000 to 150,000 clones, roughly nine tenths of which are singletons, and around 30% rests with the top ten. The TCR comes from a man aged 70-80 years with active or convalescent COVID-19. Sample: peripheral blood. The J gene is TRBJ2-2, the V gene TRBV24-1; D is possibly TRBD2 (5 bases). The CDR3 loop is CATRASSTGELFF. DNA of the CDR3: TGTGCCACCAGAGCTAGCAGCACCGGGGAGCTGTTTTTT.